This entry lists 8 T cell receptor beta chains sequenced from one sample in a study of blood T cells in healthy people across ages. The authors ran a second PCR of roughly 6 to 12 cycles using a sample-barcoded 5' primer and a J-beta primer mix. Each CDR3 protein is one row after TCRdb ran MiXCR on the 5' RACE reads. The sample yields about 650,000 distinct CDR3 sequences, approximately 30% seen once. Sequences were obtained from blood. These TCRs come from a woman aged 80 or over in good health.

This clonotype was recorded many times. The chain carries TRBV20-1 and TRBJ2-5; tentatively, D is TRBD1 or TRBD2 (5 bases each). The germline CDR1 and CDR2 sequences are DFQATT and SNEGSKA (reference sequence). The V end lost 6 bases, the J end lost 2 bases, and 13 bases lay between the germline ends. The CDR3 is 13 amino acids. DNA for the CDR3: TGCAGTGCCCCGGCTGGGACGCAAGAGACCCAGTACTTC. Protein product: CSAPAGTQETQYF.

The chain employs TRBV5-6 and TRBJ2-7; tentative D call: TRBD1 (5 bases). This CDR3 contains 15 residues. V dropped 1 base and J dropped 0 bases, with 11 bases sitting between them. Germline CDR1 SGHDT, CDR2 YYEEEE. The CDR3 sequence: CASSLWGASSYEQYF. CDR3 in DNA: TGTGCCAGCAGCTTGTGGGGCGCGAGCTCCTACGAGCAGTACTTC.

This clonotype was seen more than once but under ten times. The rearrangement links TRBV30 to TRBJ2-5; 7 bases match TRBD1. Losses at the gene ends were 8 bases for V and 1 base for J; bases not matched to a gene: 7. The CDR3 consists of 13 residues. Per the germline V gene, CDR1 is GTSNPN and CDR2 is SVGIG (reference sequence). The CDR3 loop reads CAGTGTAQETQYF. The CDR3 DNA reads TGTGCCGGTACCGGGACAGCCCAAGAGACCCAGTACTTC.

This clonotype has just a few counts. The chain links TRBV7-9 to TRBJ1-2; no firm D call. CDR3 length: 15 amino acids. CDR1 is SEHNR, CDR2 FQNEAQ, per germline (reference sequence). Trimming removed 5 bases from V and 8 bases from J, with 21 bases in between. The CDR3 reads CASSPSGNRGGGYTF. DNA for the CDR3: TGTGCCAGCAGCCCTTCCGGCAACCGCGGAGGGGGCTACACCTTC.

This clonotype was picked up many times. CDR3 residues: CSVGDVQGAPYEQYF. For the CDR3, the DNA is TGCAGCGTTGGGGACGTACAGGGGGCCCCCTACGAGCAGTACTTC. V usage is TRBV29-1 and J usage is TRBJ2-7, with 9 positions matching TRBD1. This CDR3 has 15 amino acids. V gave up 4 bases and J gave up 2 bases; unmatched junction bases: 9. CDR1 is SQVTM, CDR2 ANQGSEA, per germline.

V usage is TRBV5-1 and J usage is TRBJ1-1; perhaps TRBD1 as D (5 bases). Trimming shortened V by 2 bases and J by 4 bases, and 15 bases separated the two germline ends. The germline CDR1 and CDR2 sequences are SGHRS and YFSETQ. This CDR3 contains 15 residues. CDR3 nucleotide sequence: TGCGCCAGCAGCTTAGCCAGGGTCAGGGCCACTGAAGCTTTCTTT. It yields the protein CASSLARVRATEAFF.

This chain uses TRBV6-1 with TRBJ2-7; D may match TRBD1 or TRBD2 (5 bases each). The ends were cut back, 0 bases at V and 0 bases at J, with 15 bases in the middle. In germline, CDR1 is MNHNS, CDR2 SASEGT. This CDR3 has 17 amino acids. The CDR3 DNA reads TGTGCCAGCAGTGAAGCTCGGAGTCCGGGGCGCTCCTACGAGCAGTACTTC. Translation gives CASSEARSPGRSYEQYF.

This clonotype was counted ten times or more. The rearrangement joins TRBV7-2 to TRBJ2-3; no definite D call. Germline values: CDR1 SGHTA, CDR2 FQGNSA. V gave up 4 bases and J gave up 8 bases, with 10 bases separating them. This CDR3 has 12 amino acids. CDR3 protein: CASSSNLVTQYF. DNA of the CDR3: TGTGCCAGCAGCTCGAACTTGGTTACGCAGTATTTT.